This TCR beta chain was identified in a study of blood T cell repertoires in COVID-19. In the study overall: PBMCs, B-cell-depleted T cells, or T cells provided the cDNA or gDNA that made up the material.

Germline-derived CDR1 and CDR2 are SGHTA and FQGNSA. The CDR3 contains 14 residues. Germline trimming cut 2 bases from V and 9 bases from J; bases unmatched to any gene: 4. Some clones are missing from TCRdb's copy, which holds only in-frame ones; the method was immunoSEQ multiplex PCR. The sample carries around 160,000 clones, over 80% recorded once. Recruitment covered over 20 US areas and drew participants whose ages spanned roughly 18 to 89 years. Clinical history reported by participants formed the basis on which cohorts were assigned. Cohort 3 recovery required two negative PCRs, clearance, or symptom resolution.

The clonotype was recovered from an older woman who had recovered from COVID-19. What was sequenced was PBMCs or T cells enriched from blood (not recorded which). The genes are TRBV7-2 and TRBJ1-4; 9 bases match TRBD1. The CDR3: CASSLRDRAKKLFF. CDR3 coding DNA: TGTGCCAGCAGCTTAAGGGACAGGGCTAAAAAACTGTTTTTT.